A single sample is the source of the 18 T cell receptor beta chains below, sequenced in a study of blood T cell repertoires in COVID-19. The data were produced by immunoSEQ multiplex PCR, yet TCRdb's version contains in-frame clones alone and is incomplete. The sample comprises hundreds of thousands of clones, roughly 82% of which are singletons, and approximately 6.2% rests with the top ten. Sequencing was done on a sample of peripheral blood. The receptors originated from a woman aged 80 or over with COVID-19, enrolled during active disease.

This chain connects TRBV2 to TRBJ2-5; possibly TRBD1 for D (6 bases). The V end lost 0 bases, the J end lost 4 bases, and 30 bases lay between the germline ends. The CDR3 runs 21 residues. Germline values: CDR1 SNHLY, CDR2 FYNNEI. The CDR3 DNA is TGTGCCAGCAGTGAAGCGTTAGGGGCAGGGGTATATCGAGGGTTTGGAGAGACCCAGTACTTC. The encoded protein is CASSEALGAGVYRGFGETQYF.

The chain carries TRBV11-3 and TRBJ2-3; 10 nucleotides align to TRBD1. The CDR3 runs 15 residues. Per the germline V gene, CDR1 is SGHNT and CDR2 is YENEEA. Unmatched junction bases numbered 3, after V lost 3 bases and J lost 3 bases. Here the CDR3 DNA reads TGTGCCAGCAGCTTGCGGGGACAGGGGACAGATACGCAGTATTTT. It yields the protein CASSLRGQGTDTQYF.

The chain uses TRBV7-8 and TRBJ1-2, with TRBD1 matching 7 bases. Germline-derived CDR1 and CDR2 are SGHVS and FQNEAQ. The CDR3 is 13 amino acids. V was clipped by 5 bases and J by 7 bases; unmatched bases: 7. The CDR3 sequence: CASSPDRAGGYTF. The DNA for the CDR3 is TGTGCCAGCAGCCCTGACAGGGCGGGTGGCTACACCTTC.

This chain connects TRBV5-6 to TRBJ1-2; 7 bases agree with TRBD1. Looked up from germline, CDR1 is SGHDT and CDR2 is YYEEEE. The CDR3 consists of 12 residues. V gave up 3 bases and J gave up 4 bases; unmatched junction bases: 0. The CDR3 DNA follows: TGTGCCAGCAGCTGGGACAGCTATGGCTACACCTTC. Residues: CASSWDSYGYTF.

This chain connects TRBV7-6 to TRBJ1-1; 7 bases are a match to TRBD1. The germline CDR1 and CDR2 sequences are SGHVS and FNYEAQ. Unmatched junction bases numbered 0, after V lost 1 base and J lost 1 base. This CDR3 contains 14 residues. The CDR3 DNA reads TGTGCCAGCAGCTTAGGGACAGGGAACACTGAAGCTTTCTTT. As protein: CASSLGTGNTEAFF.

The CDR3 coding sequence is TGTGCCAGCTCATCTCAAGGGACAGGGGCCACCGGGGAGCTGTTTTTT. Its translation is CASSSQGTGATGELFF. This chain joins TRBV18 and TRBJ2-2; 10 bases align to TRBD1. V gave up 5 bases and J gave up 4 bases; unmatched junction bases: 7. This CDR3 region has 16 residues. Germline values: CDR1 KGHSH, CDR2 LQKENI. Complete variable domain (other parts from reference TRBV18 and TRBJ2-2): NAGVMQNPRHLVRRRGQEARLRCSPMKGHSHVYWYRQLPEEGLKFMVYLQKENIIDESGMPKERFSAEFPKEGPSILRIQQVVRGDSAAYFCASSSQGTGATGELFFGEGSRLTVL.

The CDR3 bases are TGTGCCAGCAGTTACTCTGGAGGGGGGGTTACCTACGAGCAGTACTTC. Translated, it gives CASSYSGGGVTYEQYF. V is TRBV6-6 and J is TRBJ2-7, with D maybe TRBD2 (7 bases). The CDR3 length is 16 residues. V was pared by 0 bases and J by 2 bases, with 14 bases between. Germline CDR1 and CDR2: MNHNY and SVGAGI (reference sequence).

This clone was seen once. V gene TRBV5-1 combines with J gene TRBJ1-1; 8 bases fit TRBD1. The CDR3 totals 14 residues. V shed 4 bases, J shed 4 bases, and the junction held 6 bases outside the gene matches. Germline values: CDR1 SGHRS, CDR2 YFSETQ. Written as DNA, the CDR3 is TGCGCCAGCAGCCCGGACAGGGTGAGCACTGAAGCTTTCTTT. This encodes CASSPDRVSTEAFF.

V gene TRBV7-3 combines with J gene TRBJ2-7, with 9 nucleotides matching TRBD2. V was clipped by 2 bases and J by 0 bases; unmatched bases: 2. Germline lookup yields CDR1 SGHTA and CDR2 FQGTGA. The CDR3 contains 15 residues. CDR3 DNA: TGTGCCAGCAGCTTAGGGACTAGCCTCTCCTACGAGCAGTACTTC. Translating it yields CASSLGTSLSYEQYF.

V and J are TRBV2 and TRBJ2-1; D uncertain. This CDR3 has 14 amino acids. CDR1 SNHLY and CDR2 FYNNEI come from the germline V gene. The ends were cut back, 3 bases at V and 1 base at J, with 7 bases in the middle. CDR3 residues: CASSDLLSYNEQFF. Here the CDR3 DNA reads TGTGCCAGCAGTGATCTCCTATCCTACAATGAGCAGTTCTTC.

The chain links TRBV6-1 to TRBJ2-3; D is ambiguous. Trimming removed 1 base from V and 6 bases from J, with 8 bases in between. CDR3 length: 13 residues. Germline lookup yields CDR1 MNHNS and CDR2 SASEGT. The CDR3, as DNA: TGTGCCAGCAGTGAAGTAGCTCAGGATACGCAGTATTTT. Protein product: CASSEVAQDTQYF.

This chain connects TRBV2 to TRBJ1-2, with 9 positions matching TRBD1. This CDR3 spans 14 amino acids. Germline V gives CDR1 SNHLY, CDR2 FYNNEI. V was pared by 1 base and J by 8 bases, with 5 bases of the junction left unmatched. The CDR3 bases are TGTGCCAGCAGTGAAGAAGGGACAGGGCTGGGCTACACCTTC. This gives the protein CASSEEGTGLGYTF. The full variable domain, completed using reference TRBV2 and TRBJ1-2, is EPEVTQTPSHQVTQMGQEVILRCVPISNHLYFYWYRQILGQKVEFLVSFYNNEISEKSEIFDDQFSVERPDGSNFTLKIRSTKLEDSAMYFCASSEEGTGLGYTFGSGTRLTVV.

The genes are TRBV5-1 and TRBJ1-3; possibly TRBD1 for D (5 bases). V lost 4 bases to trimming and J lost 1 base, with 15 bases between them. The CDR3 runs 16 residues. CDR1 and CDR2 (germline): SGHRS, YFSETQ. The CDR3 here is CASSPSPGVSGNTIYF. CDR3 nucleotides: TGCGCCAGCAGCCCGAGTCCGGGGGTATCTGGAAACACCATATATTTT. Filled out from reference TRBV5-1 and TRBJ1-3, the complete variable domain reads KAGVTQTPRYLIKTRGQQVTLSCSPISGHRSVSWYQQTPGQGLQFLFEYFSETQRNKGNFPGRFSGRQFSNSRSEMNVSTLELGDSALYLCASSPSPGVSGNTIYFGEGSWLTVV.

The gene calls are TRBV6-5 and TRBJ1-6; D is possibly TRBD1 (5 bases). Germline V gives CDR1 MNHEY, CDR2 SVGAGI. The CDR3 runs to 16 residues. V was clipped by 0 bases and J by 9 bases, with 15 bases between them. The CDR3 DNA reads as TGTGCCAGCAGTTACTCGAGTCGGCAGGGTTTTTCACCCCTCCACTTT. Protein sequence: CASSYSSRQGFSPLHF.

The V call is TRBV19, the J call TRBJ1-2, with D tentatively TRBD1 (5 bases). Trimming took 4 bases from V and 2 from J, leaving 11 bases between them. Germline CDR1 LNHDA, CDR2 SQIVND (reference sequence). The CDR3 has 14 amino acids. CDR3 sequence reads: CASSTLTGNYGYTF. DNA for the CDR3: TGTGCCAGTAGTACGCTAACAGGAAACTATGGCTACACCTTC.

The chain recombines TRBV6-5 with TRBJ1-6, with D unclear. Looked up from germline, CDR1 is MNHEY and CDR2 is SVGAGI. V was cut by 7 bases and J by 7 bases, with 14 bases left in between. The length of the CDR3 is 14 residues. For the CDR3, the DNA is TGTGCCAGCATCCAGGAAACGACAAATTCACCCCTCCACTTT. It is translated as CASIQETTNSPLHF.

V is TRBV19 and J is TRBJ2-7, with no clear D. Germline-derived CDR1 and CDR2 are LNHDA and SQIVND (reference sequence). The CDR3 spans 13 residues. V lost 1 base and J 3 bases, leaving 7 bases between the germline ends. The CDR3 DNA is TGTGCCAGTAGTATAGCGAGAAACTACGAGCAGTACTTC. It encodes CASSIARNYEQYF.

The chain recombines TRBV6-4 with TRBJ1-1; 9 positions agree with TRBD1. The CDR3 contains 14 residues. Germline loops: CDR1 MRHNA, CDR2 SNTAGT. V shed 4 bases, J shed 7 bases, and the junction held 7 bases outside the gene matches. DNA of the CDR3: TGTGCCAGCAGTGCCTACAGGGGGCTTGGTGAAGCTTTCTTT. Translation: CASSAYRGLGEAFF.